A selection of T cell receptor beta chains follows, all from one sample in a study of T cells in Graves' hyperthyroidism and ophthalmopathy. TCRdb reprocessed the multiplex PCR reads with MiXCR, giving one entry per CDR3 protein. This table holds 700,000 to 850,000 distinct CDR3 sequences, around 40% found once. Sequencing was carried out using blood. Source of these receptors: a woman aged 40 to 50 with Graves' hyperthyroidism. Each CDR3 is given with its conserved first and last residue. The D gene is left open where the match is weak. Part of the rows lack a size; the others show once, few, many or a class for expanded clones.

TRBV5-8	.	.	TRBJ1-1	CASSLLRQEAFF	TGTGCCAGCAGCTTGCTACGACAAGAAGCTTTCTTT
TRBV6-6	few	.	TRBJ1-1	CASSKTGSLYGAFF	TGTGCCAGCAGCAAGACCGGGAGCCTTTATGGGGCTTTCTTT
TRBV12-3/TRBV12-4	few	.	TRBJ1-1	CASSLRAGAEAFF	TGTGCCAGCAGTTTAAGGGCCGGGGCTGAAGCTTTCTTT
TRBV24-1	many	.	TRBJ1-1	CAIPKGEAFF	TGTGCCATCCCCAAAGGAGAAGCTTTCTTT
TRBV7-9	few	TRBD1	TRBJ1-5	CASSLALVTGGYQPQHF	TGTGCCAGCAGCTTAGCGCTCGTGACAGGGGGATATCAGCCCCAGCATTTT
TRBV7-2	many	.	TRBJ1-1	CASGKQGEGAFF	TGTGCCAGCGGAAAACAGGGAGAGGGCGCTTTCTTT
TRBV11-2	few	.	TRBJ2-5	CASSSSSDSTQYF	TGTGCCAGCAGCTCTTCTAGCGATTCTACCCAGTACTTC
TRBV2	.	.	TRBJ2-2	CASSQNGAGTGELFF	TGTGCCAGCAGTCAAAATGGTGCAGGGACCGGGGAGCTGTTTTTT
TRBV10-3	.	TRBD1	TRBJ1-6	CASRPGTDNSPLHF	TGTGCCAGCAGACCTGGGACAGATAATTCACCCCTCCACTTT
TRBV12-3/TRBV12-4	.	.	TRBJ2-2	CASSPETRTGELFF	TGTGCCAGCAGTCCCGAAACTAGGACCGGGGAGCTGTTTTTT